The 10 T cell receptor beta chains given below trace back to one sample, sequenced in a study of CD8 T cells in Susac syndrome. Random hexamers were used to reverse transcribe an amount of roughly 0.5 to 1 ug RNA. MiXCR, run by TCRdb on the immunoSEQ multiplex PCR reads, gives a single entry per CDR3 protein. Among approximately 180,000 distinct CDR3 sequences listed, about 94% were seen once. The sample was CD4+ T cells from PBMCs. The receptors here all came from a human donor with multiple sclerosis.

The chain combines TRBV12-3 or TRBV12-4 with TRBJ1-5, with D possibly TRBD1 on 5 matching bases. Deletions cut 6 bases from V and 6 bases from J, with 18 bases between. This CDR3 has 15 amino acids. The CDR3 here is CASRIRDSGGQPQHF. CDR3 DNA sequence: TGTGCCAGCAGAATTAGGGACTCTGGAGGTCAGCCCCAGCATTTT.

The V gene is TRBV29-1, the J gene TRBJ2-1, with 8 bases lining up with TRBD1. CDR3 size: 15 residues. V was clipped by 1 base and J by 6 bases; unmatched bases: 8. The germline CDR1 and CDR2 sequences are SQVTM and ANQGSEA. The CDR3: CSVEGGQVSSNEQFF. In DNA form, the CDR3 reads TGCAGCGTTGAAGGGGGACAGGTCTCGAGCAATGAGCAGTTCTTC.

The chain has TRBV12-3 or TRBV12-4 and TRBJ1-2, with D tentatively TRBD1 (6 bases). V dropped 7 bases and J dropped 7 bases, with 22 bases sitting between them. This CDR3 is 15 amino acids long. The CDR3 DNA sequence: TGTGCCAGCACCTTGGGGGGGCCGACTAACCCTGGCTACACCTTC. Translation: CASTLGGPTNPGYTF.

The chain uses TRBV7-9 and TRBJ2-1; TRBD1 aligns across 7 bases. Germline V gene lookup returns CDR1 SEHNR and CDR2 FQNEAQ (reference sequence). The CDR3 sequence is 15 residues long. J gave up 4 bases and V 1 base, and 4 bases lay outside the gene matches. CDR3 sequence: CASSLGTGDYNEQFF. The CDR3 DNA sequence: TGTGCCAGCAGCTTAGGGACAGGAGATTACAATGAGCAGTTCTTC.

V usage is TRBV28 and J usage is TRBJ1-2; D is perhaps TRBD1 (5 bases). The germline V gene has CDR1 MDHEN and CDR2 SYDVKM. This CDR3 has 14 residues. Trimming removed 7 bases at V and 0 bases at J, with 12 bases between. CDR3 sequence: CASTQGSSNYGYTF. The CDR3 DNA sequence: TGTGCCAGCACCCAGGGCAGTTCTAACTATGGCTACACCTTC.

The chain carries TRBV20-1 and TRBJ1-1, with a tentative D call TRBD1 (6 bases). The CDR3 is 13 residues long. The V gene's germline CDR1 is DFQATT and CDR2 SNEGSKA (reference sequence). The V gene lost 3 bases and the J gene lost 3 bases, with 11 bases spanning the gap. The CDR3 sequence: CSARTGSDTEAFF. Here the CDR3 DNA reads TGCAGTGCTAGGACAGGATCGGACACTGAAGCTTTCTTT.

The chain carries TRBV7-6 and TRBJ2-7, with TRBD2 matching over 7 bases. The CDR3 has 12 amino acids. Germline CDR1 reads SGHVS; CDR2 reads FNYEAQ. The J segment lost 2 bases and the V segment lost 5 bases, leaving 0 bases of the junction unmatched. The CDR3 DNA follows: TGTGCCAGCAGCCGGGGGGCCTACGAGCAGTACTTC. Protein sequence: CASSRGAYEQYF.

The CDR3 DNA follows: TGTGCCATCAGTGAGTCCAGGGAAGGTTTGGGCGAGCAGTACTTC. Residues: CAISESREGLGEQYF. This chain uses TRBV10-3 with TRBJ2-7; possible D gene TRBD1, 5 bases. Germline loops: CDR1 ENHRY, CDR2 SYGVKD. This CDR3 comprises 15 residues. V was trimmed by 0 bases and J by 6 bases, leaving 15 bases between them.

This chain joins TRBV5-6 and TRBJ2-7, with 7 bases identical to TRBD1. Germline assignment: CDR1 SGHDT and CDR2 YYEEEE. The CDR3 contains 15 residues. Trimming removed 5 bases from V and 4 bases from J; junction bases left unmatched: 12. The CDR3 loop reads CASSSADRARYEQYF. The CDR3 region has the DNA TGTGCCAGCAGTTCGGCCGACAGGGCGCGGTACGAGCAGTACTTC.

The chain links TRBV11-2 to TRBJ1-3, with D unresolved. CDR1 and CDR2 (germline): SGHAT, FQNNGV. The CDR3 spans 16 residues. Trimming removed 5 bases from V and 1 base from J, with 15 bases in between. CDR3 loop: CASSPQGRESGNTIYF. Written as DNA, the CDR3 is TGTGCCAGCAGCCCACAAGGGAGGGAATCTGGAAACACCATATATTTT.